Shown below are 20 T cell receptor beta chains from a single sample sequenced in a study of T cells in Graves' hyperthyroidism and ophthalmopathy. TCR beta CDR3 sequences were amplified from RNA transcripts. Using the HTBI primer set, a first-round RT-PCR was run on the TCR CDR3. TCRdb re-derived calls from the multiplex PCR reads in MiXCR, one entry per CDR3 protein. The repertoire holds more than 500,000 distinct CDR3 sequences, with around 15% as singletons. Sequencing input: blood. All receptors come from a woman in her 30s with Graves' ophthalmopathy.

In this sample, this clonotype turned up once. This may be a read error: a much more frequent sequence differs by one nucleotide. The gene calls are TRBV30 and TRBJ2-1; a weak D match, TRBD1 (6 bases). The CDR3 sequence is 13 residues long. Germline-derived CDR1 and CDR2 are GTSNPN and SVGIG (reference sequence). Trimming stripped 1 base from V and 5 bases from J, with 9 bases between. CDR3 amino acids: CAWSGTVNNEQFF. The CDR3 DNA sequence: TGTGCCTGGAGTGGGACAGTAAACAATGAGCAGTTCTTC. The variable domain in full, with the rest retrieved from reference TRBV30 and TRBJ2-1, is SQTIHQWPATLVQPVGSPLSLECTVEGTSNPNLYWYRQAAGRGLQLLFYSVGIGQISSEVPQNLSASRPQDRQFILSSKKLLLSDSGFYLCAWSGTVNNEQFFGPGTRLTVL.

The CDR3 DNA sequence: TGTGCCAGCAGCCAATACCAGGCCACTGAAGCTTTCTTT. Protein product: CASSQYQATEAFF. V gene TRBV14 combines with J gene TRBJ1-1; no firm D call. V was pared by 2 bases and J by 4 bases, with 8 bases between. The CDR3 is 13 amino acids. CDR1 is SGHDN and CDR2 is FVKESK in the germline V gene.

The chain employs TRBV6-1 and TRBJ2-3, with D hard to call. The CDR3 has 13 amino acids. Germline CDR1 and CDR2: MNHNS and SASEGT. Trimming took off 5 bases at V and 2 bases at J, with 8 bases between the two ends. Here the CDR3 reads CASSREPTDTQYF. The CDR3 bases are TGTGCCAGCAGTAGAGAACCCACAGATACGCAGTATTTT.

The sample holds many counts of this clonotype. The chain joins TRBV19 to TRBJ2-5; no definite D call. Per the germline V gene, CDR1 is LNHDA and CDR2 is SQIVND (reference sequence). The length of the CDR3 is 13 residues. V was shortened by 6 bases and J by 0 bases, with 8 bases between the two germline ends. CDR3 loop: CASRQTYQETQYF. CDR3 coding DNA: TGTGCCAGTAGGCAGACGTACCAAGAGACCCAGTACTTC.

In this sample, this clonotype turned up many times. The chain combines TRBV28 with TRBJ1-1; maybe TRBD1 (5 bases). Germline assignment: CDR1 MDHEN and CDR2 SYDVKM. The CDR3 sequence is 14 residues long. V was pared by 5 bases and J by 1 base, with 11 bases between. Here the CDR3 DNA reads TGTGCCAGCAGTGTAACAGGAACGAACACTGAAGCTTTCTTT. The encoded protein is CASSVTGTNTEAFF.

This clonotype occurred many times. The chain has TRBV12-3 or TRBV12-4 and TRBJ2-1; 12 nucleotides align to TRBD2. The CDR3 runs to 15 residues. The V segment lost 7 bases and the J segment 4 bases; nucleotides outside the gene matches: 5. The CDR3 region has the DNA TGTGCCAGCAAAAAACTAGCGGGAGGATACAATGAGCAGTTCTTC. It specifies CASKKLAGGYNEQFF.

The V gene is TRBV29-1, the J gene TRBJ2-2, with 8 bases aligning to TRBD2. The CDR3 has 13 amino acids. The V gene end was trimmed by 6 bases and the J gene end by 8 bases; junction bases not matched to a gene: 8. The V gene's germline CDR1 is SQVTM and CDR2 ANQGSEA. CDR3 sequence reads: CSVGTRLTGELFF. The CDR3 region has the DNA TGCAGCGTCGGGACTAGGCTGACTGGGGAGCTGTTTTTT.

V and J are TRBV27 and TRBJ2-1; tentatively, D is TRBD1 (5 bases). Trimming stripped 5 bases from V and 14 bases from J, with 22 bases between. The CDR3 has 14 amino acids. CDR1 and CDR2 (germline): MNHEY, SMNVEV (reference sequence). The CDR3, as DNA: TGTGCCAGCAGTCCCTTCGACAGTTTGGGTGTTGAGTTCTTC. Residues: CASSPFDSLGVEFF.

The table lists this clonotype with many counts. The rearrangement joins TRBV10-3 to TRBJ2-2; TRBD1 matches at 7 bases. The CDR3 extends over 12 amino acids. Germline V gene lookup returns CDR1 ENHRY and CDR2 SYGVKD. V was clipped by 10 bases and J by 9 bases; unmatched bases: 8. The CDR3 DNA follows: TGTGCCAGTTGGGACAGTTCGAGGGAGCTGTTTTTT. Protein sequence: CASWDSSRELFF.

This clonotype has just a few counts. The rearrangement links TRBV20-1 to TRBJ2-5, with TRBD1 matching over 7 bases. The CDR3 is 13 amino acids. Germline trimming cut 3 bases from V and 4 bases from J; bases unmatched to any gene: 5. The germline V gene has CDR1 DFQATT and CDR2 SNEGSKA (reference sequence). The CDR3 DNA follows: TGCAGTGCTAGGACGACAGGGAGAGAGACCCAGTACTTC. Translating gives CSARTTGRETQYF.

The CDR3 region is CSVDELDTQYF. CDR3 sequence (DNA): TGCAGCGTTGATGAGCTAGATACGCAGTATTTT. This chain uses TRBV29-1 with TRBJ2-3, with D uncertain. In germline, CDR1 is SQVTM, CDR2 ANQGSEA. The CDR3 length is 11 residues. Trimming removed 3 bases at V and 5 bases at J, with 6 bases between.

This clonotype was seen repeatedly, ten times or more. The V and J genes are TRBV6-2 or TRBV6-3 and TRBJ2-1, with D perhaps assigned TRBD1 or TRBD2 (6 bases each). The CDR3 has 15 amino acids. Germline loops: CDR1 MNHEY, CDR2 SVGEGT. V was clipped by 0 bases and J by 2 bases, with 8 bases between them. CDR3 in amino acids: CASSYSGGTYNEQFF. The CDR3 DNA reads as TGTGCCAGCAGTTACTCAGGGGGGACCTACAATGAGCAGTTCTTC.

The table lists this clonotype with many counts. The chain couples TRBV30 to TRBJ1-1; D uncertain. Germline CDR1 and CDR2: GTSNPN and SVGIG (reference sequence). With 3 bases removed from V and 0 bases from J, the gap between germline ends came to 8 bases. The CDR3 extends over 13 amino acids. The CDR3 spells CAWSKLMNTEAFF. Here the CDR3 DNA reads TGTGCCTGGAGCAAATTGATGAACACTGAAGCTTTCTTT.

The rearrangement links TRBV30 to TRBJ2-3; D possibly uses TRBD1 or TRBD2 (5 bases each). The CDR3 is 16 residues long. The germline V and J ends were trimmed by 2 bases and 0 bases, with 15 bases remaining between them. CDR1 GTSNPN and CDR2 SVGIG come from the germline V gene (reference sequence). The CDR3 spells CAWSSGTLVSTDTQYF. CDR3 coding DNA: TGTGCCTGGAGTTCCGGGACCCTAGTAAGCACAGATACGCAGTATTTT.

This clonotype was seen more than once but under ten times. This chain connects TRBV28 to TRBJ2-2; no clear D. Trimming cost V 4 bases and J 6 bases, with 9 bases left between them. CDR1 is MDHEN and CDR2 is SYDVKM in the germline V gene. The CDR3 has 13 residues. CDR3 loop: CASSSLIPGELFF. The CDR3 coding sequence is TGTGCCAGCAGTTCTCTAATTCCCGGGGAGCTGTTTTTT.

The chain recombines TRBV12-3 or TRBV12-4 with TRBJ2-7, with D unclear. The CDR3 has 12 amino acids. V shed 11 bases and J shed 2 bases, with 13 bases lying between them. The CDR3 DNA reads TGTGCCTCCGGAGTTGTACCCTACGAGCAGTACTTC. It is translated as CASGVVPYEQYF.

This clonotype was picked up many times. The chain couples TRBV6-5 to TRBJ1-2, with D hard to call. Germline V gives CDR1 MNHEY, CDR2 SVGAGI. The CDR3 is 15 amino acids. V lost 2 bases and J 3 bases, leaving 13 bases between the germline ends. CDR3 bases: TGTGCCAGCAGTTACGGTGACCAGGCGGACTATGGCTACACCTTC. It encodes CASSYGDQADYGYTF.

The chain joins TRBV2 to TRBJ2-7; D might be TRBD1 (6 bases). From germline, CDR1 is SNHLY and CDR2 FYNNEI. V lost 10 bases to trimming and J lost 0 bases, with 16 bases between them. The CDR3 totals 14 residues. The CDR3 spells CATSRQAGSYEQYF. The CDR3, as DNA: TGTGCCACATCCCGACAGGCGGGCTCCTACGAGCAGTACTTC.

Here the CDR3 reads CASSQVRDSSYEQYF. The DNA for the CDR3 is TGTGCCAGCAGCCAAGTTAGGGACAGTTCCTACGAGCAGTACTTC. The chain joins TRBV3-1 to TRBJ2-7; 7 bases agree with TRBD1. V gave up 1 base and J gave up 1 base; unmatched junction bases: 4. This CDR3 is built from 15 residues. The V gene's germline CDR1 is LGHDT and CDR2 YNNKEL (reference sequence).

This chain joins TRBV9 and TRBJ2-1; 9 bases align to TRBD2. CDR1 is SGDLS, CDR2 YYNGEE, per germline. There are 18 residues in the CDR3. V dropped 0 bases and J dropped 4; count of bases not matched to a gene: 11. The CDR3 region has the DNA TGTGCCAGCAGCGTAGTTCCTAGCGGTGCGGGGGGGTACAATGAGCAGTTCTTC. Translating it yields CASSVVPSGAGGYNEQFF.